This is a list of T cell receptor beta chains from one sample in a study of T cell changes during pregnancy in multiple sclerosis. The method was immunoSEQ multiplex PCR; TCRdb's version includes in-frame clones alone and lacks a portion of them. This table has 36,000 or so clones, more than 75% appearing once. The sequenced sample was CD4+ T cells from peripheral blood mononuclear cells, obtained in the first trimester of pregnancy. The receptors originated from a female donor with multiple sclerosis, enrolled in a pregnancy study. CDR3s include the opening cysteine and the closing phenylalanine or tryptophan. Fields, in order: clone size, V gene, J gene, D gene, CDR3 protein, CDR3 DNA. D genes are given only for firm matches. Some rows mark clone size as missing; the rest say once, few, many or name a class of expanded clone.

.	TRBV7-8	TRBJ2-6	.	CASSKGESQSRANVLTF	TGTGCCAGCAGCAAGGGGGAGTCACAAAGTCGGGCCAACGTCCTGACTTTC
.	TRBV18	TRBJ1-2	.	CASSPTDGGLYGYTF	TGTGCCAGCTCACCCACCGACGGAGGCCTCTATGGCTACACCTTC
.	TRBV7-3	TRBJ2-3	.	CASSLNPGQRYTQYF	TGTGCCAGCAGCTTAAACCCCGGACAGCGTTATACGCAGTATTTT
.	TRBV5-1	TRBJ2-2	.	CASSRERHTGELFF	TGCGCCAGCAGCCGGGAGCGACACACCGGGGAGCTGTTTTTT
few	TRBV19	TRBJ1-1	TRBD1	CASSTPGQMMNTEAFF	TGTGCCAGTAGTACCCCGGGACAGATGATGAACACTGAAGCTTTCTTT
once	TRBV4-2	TRBJ1-3	.	CASSQEHRVGATGNTIYF	TGTGCCAGCAGCCAGGAGCACAGGGTTGGGGCTACTGGAAACACCATATATTTT
.	TRBV2	TRBJ1-1	.	CASKRRDTEAFF	TGTGCCAGCAAACGGCGGGACACTGAAGCTTTCTTT
.	TRBV4-1	TRBJ2-2	TRBD1	CASSQDLGGTGGWRELFF	TGCGCCAGCAGCCAAGATCTTGGGGGGACAGGGGGTTGGAGGGAGCTGTTTTTT
.	TRBV9	TRBJ2-7	TRBD1	CASSVASYGQVNEQYF	TGTGCCAGCAGCGTCGCCTCCTACGGACAGGTCAACGAGCAGTACTTC
.	TRBV10-3	TRBJ1-1	.	CAISESRGRGSGNTEAFF	TGTGCCATCAGTGAGTCGAGGGGCAGGGGAAGCGGAAACACTGAAGCTTTCTTT
few	TRBV30	TRBJ1-5	.	CAWSIDRNQPQHF	TGTGCCTGGAGTATTGACAGAAATCAGCCCCAGCATTTT
.	TRBV29-1	TRBJ1-1	.	CSVREGGVGTEAFF	TGCAGCGTTAGAGAGGGAGGGGTTGGCACTGAAGCTTTCTTT
.	TRBV19	TRBJ2-2	.	CASSSGDVTGELFF	TGTGCCAGTAGTAGCGGGGACGTCACCGGGGAGCTGTTTTTT
few	TRBV11-1	TRBJ1-1	.	CASSLASGDTEAFF	TGTGCCAGCAGCTTAGCGTCCGGGGACACTGAAGCTTTCTTT
.	TRBV25-1	TRBJ1-4	.	CASSDHRVGDEKLFF	TGTGCCAGCAGTGATCACAGGGTGGGGGATGAAAAACTGTTTTTT
.	TRBV9	TRBJ2-1	.	CASSVGVRSYNEQFF	TGTGCCAGCAGCGTAGGCGTCCGGTCCTACAATGAGCAGTTCTTC
.	TRBV2	TRBJ2-5	.	CASSGSRAGPQGGYF	TGTGCCAGCAGTGGGTCGCGCGCAGGCCCCCAAGGAGGGTACTTC
.	TRBV29-1	TRBJ2-1	.	CSSATGTGENEQFF	TGCAGCTCAGCCACGGGTACCGGAGAAAATGAGCAGTTCTTC
once	TRBV18	TRBJ2-5	TRBD1	CASSPNRDRPFVETQYF	TGTGCCAGCTCACCGAACCGGGACAGGCCGTTTGTAGAGACCCAGTACTTC
few	TRBV5-1	TRBJ2-2	TRBD2	CASSNLAGNPFF	TGCGCCAGCAGCAATCTAGCGGGGAACCCCTTTTTT
.	TRBV27	TRBJ2-7	TRBD1	CASSLRGGTGYYEQYF	TGTGCCAGCAGCCTCCGAGGTGGGACAGGATATTACGAGCAGTACTTC
.	TRBV6-1	TRBJ2-4	.	CASSEGGPRDIQYF	TGTGCCAGCAGTGAAGGGGGGCCCCGGGACATTCAGTACTTC
.	TRBV5-4	TRBJ2-1	TRBD2	CASSETSGSYNEQFF	TGTGCCAGCAGCGAAACTAGCGGGAGCTACAATGAGCAGTTCTTC
.	TRBV5-1	TRBJ1-1	TRBD1	CASTRTGQGTEAFF	TGCGCCAGCACCCGGACAGGCCAGGGGACTGAAGCTTTCTTT
.	TRBV6-6	TRBJ1-1	.	CASSYRGSEAFF	TGTGCCAGCAGTTACCGGGGATCCGAAGCTTTCTTT
.	TRBV7-8	TRBJ2-1	TRBD2	CASSPSGSSYNEQFF	TGTGCCAGCAGCCCCAGCGGGAGCTCCTACAATGAGCAGTTCTTC
.	TRBV28	TRBJ2-3	.	CASSHSGGKRGTQYF	TGTGCCAGCAGCCATTCCGGCGGGAAGAGGGGTACGCAGTATTTT
once	TRBV5-6	TRBJ2-3	.	CASSSRLNPDTQYF	TGTGCCAGCAGCTCTAGACTAAACCCAGATACGCAGTATTTT
.	TRBV5-1	TRBJ2-5	.	CASSFDLAGGTQYF	TGCGCCAGCAGCTTCGACCTAGCAGGCGGGACCCAGTACTTC
.	TRBV5-1	TRBJ2-1	TRBD1	CASSPGTGAYNEQFF	TGCGCCAGCAGTCCCGGGACAGGGGCTTACAATGAGCAGTTCTTC
.	TRBV29-1	TRBJ2-1	.	CSVEGAGGNEQFF	TGCAGCGTTGAAGGGGCAGGGGGGAATGAGCAGTTCTTC
.	TRBV7-3	TRBJ2-7	.	CASSPGLVGALMNEQYF	TGTGCCAGCAGTCCCGGGTTGGTGGGAGCCTTGATGAACGAGCAGTACTTC
.	TRBV7-8	TRBJ2-5	.	CASSSYSGGETQYF	TGTGCCAGCAGCTCCTATTCAGGGGGGGAGACCCAGTACTTC
.	TRBV7-9	TRBJ2-1	TRBD2	CASSLGTRELNEQFF	TGTGCCAGCAGTCTCGGGACTAGGGAACTCAATGAGCAGTTCTTC
.	TRBV11-3	TRBJ2-1	TRBD2	CASSLSASGSQFF	TGTGCCAGCAGCTTAAGCGCTAGCGGGAGTCAGTTCTTC
.	TRBV27	TRBJ2-7	TRBD1	CASRLTGTASYEQYF	TGTGCCAGCAGGCTTACCGGGACAGCTTCCTACGAGCAGTACTTC
once	TRBV11-2	TRBJ2-1	.	CASSSRQAPNYNEQFF	TGTGCCAGCAGCTCACGACAAGCCCCTAATTACAATGAGCAGTTCTTC
.	TRBV7-3	TRBJ2-5	TRBD2	CASSSGTSGGAQETQYF	TGTGCCAGCAGCTCCGGGACTAGCGGGGGGGCTCAAGAGACCCAGTACTTC
.	TRBV5-1	TRBJ2-7	.	CASSLGTPGVPSYEQYF	TGCGCCAGCAGCTTGGGGACCCCCGGGGTACCCTCCTACGAGCAGTACTTC
.	TRBV2	TRBJ2-7	.	CASSTGIVPYEQYF	TGTGCCAGCAGTACAGGGATTGTACCCTACGAGCAGTACTTC
.	TRBV7-2	TRBJ2-4	.	CASSPRPTDYKNIQYF	TGTGCCAGCAGCCCCCGACCAACAGATTACAAAAACATTCAGTACTTC
.	TRBV30	TRBJ2-7	TRBD1	CAWSHRGDEQYF	TGTGCCTGGAGCCACAGGGGCGACGAGCAGTACTTC
.	TRBV19	TRBJ2-3	TRBD1	CASSIQGQGLRDTQYF	TGTGCCAGTAGTATCCAGGGACAGGGGCTGCGGGATACGCAGTATTTT
.	TRBV7-9	TRBJ1-1	TRBD1	CASSLTGDTEAFF	TGTGCCAGCAGCTTAACAGGGGACACTGAAGCTTTCTTT
.	TRBV5-6	TRBJ2-2	.	CASSLGLFNTGELFF	TGTGCCAGCAGCTTGGGTCTTTTTAACACCGGGGAGCTGTTTTTT
.	TRBV4-1	TRBJ1-5	TRBD1	CASSQDGGTAYSNQPQHF	TGCGCCAGCAGCCAAGATGGCGGGACAGCTTATAGCAATCAGCCCCAGCATTTT
.	TRBV7-2	TRBJ1-5	TRBD1	CASSVGQGVQHF	TGTGCCAGCAGCGTCGGACAGGGGGTGCAGCATTTT
.	TRBV5-4	TRBJ2-3	TRBD1	CASSPDRGGGDTQYF	TGTGCCAGCAGCCCGGACAGGGGGGGAGGAGATACGCAGTATTTT
.	TRBV28	TRBJ1-5	TRBD1	CASYDQGAGQPQHF	TGTGCCAGCTACGATCAGGGGGCAGGACAGCCCCAGCATTTT
.	TRBV5-1	TRBJ1-3	.	CASSFAGGNTIYF	TGCGCCAGCAGCTTCGCAGGGGGAAACACCATATATTTT
few	TRBV5-1	TRBJ2-7	.	CASSLEGDSYEQYF	TGCGCCAGCAGCTTGGAAGGGGACTCCTACGAGCAGTACTTC
.	TRBV5-6	TRBJ2-3	TRBD2	CASSLGTSGSPRGTDTQYF	TGTGCCAGCAGCTTAGGGACTAGCGGGTCCCCCAGGGGAACAGATACGCAGTATTTT
.	TRBV29-1	TRBJ1-2	.	CSVEDPPGEGYGYTF	TGCAGCGTTGAAGACCCCCCAGGGGAGGGCTATGGCTACACCTTC
once	TRBV2	TRBJ1-2	.	CASRDTGGYGYTF	TGTGCCAGCAGAGACACCGGCGGGTATGGCTACACCTTC